This T cell receptor (beta chain) was recorded in a study of spatial heterogeneity in lung cancer. Overall study: For the average unique TCR and UMI combination, more than eight occurrences appeared in raw reads.

TCR cDNA molecules each had a unique molecular identifier. TCRdb reprocessed the 5' RACE reads via MiXCR and lists one record per CDR3 protein. Among roughly 9,200 distinct CDR3 sequences, around 3% were seen once, and the ten largest hold roughly 13%. Study-wide results and limits: One measure, the expanded intratumoral alpha and beta TCR count, tracked tumor mutation counts.

Germline V CDR1 and CDR2: SGHNT, YENEEA. The V and J ends lost 5 bases and 4 bases respectively, with 10 bases between them. The CDR3 is 13 amino acids. This clonotype is judged medium-sized (0.01 to 0.1%). Its antigen is undetermined. Described time point: sample taken at primary tumor resection. The sequence derives from a male donor with early-stage non-small cell lung cancer. Sequencing used lung tumor tissue, obtained at surgery. The chain carries TRBV11-3 and TRBJ2-3, with unresolved D. The CDR3 protein is CASSPRLSDTQYF. In DNA form, the CDR3 reads TGTGCCAGCAGCCCCCGCCTATCAGATACGCAGTATTTT.